Listed below are T cell receptor beta chains from one sample, sequenced in a study of shared clonotypes between healthy human individuals. Clones were read by immunoSEQ multiplex PCR, and TCRdb kept only the in-frame ones, dropping some. This table has about 1.4 million clones, more than 95% appearing once. Input material: naive CD4+ T cells sorted from blood. The receptors here all came from a man in his thirties or forties in good health. Both conserved end residues are part of each CDR3. A D gene is named only where the DNA matches it firmly. Clone size is stated in some rows and not others, as once, few, many or a class when expanded.

NA TRBJ2-7 NA TRBV18 CASSPGAGRYDEQYF TGTGCCAGCTCACCAGGGGCAGGGAGGTACGACGAGCAGTACTTC
NA TRBJ2-2 NA TRBV28 CASSLVAGSNTGELFF TGTGCCAGCAGTTTGGTGGCGGGTTCGAACACCGGGGAGCTGTTTTTT
NA TRBJ2-1 TRBD2 TRBV4-1 CASSQDSPPGLAGAGEQFF TGCGCCAGCAGCCAAGATTCCCCCCCCGGACTAGCGGGAGCAGGTGAGCAGTTCTTC
NA TRBJ1-1 TRBD1 TRBV19 CASSIRGRNTEAFF TGTGCCAGTAGTATTAGGGGGCGGAACACTGAAGCTTTCTTT
few TRBJ2-6 NA TRBV5-1 CASSLSGANVLTF TGCGCCAGCAGCTTGTCCGGGGCCAACGTCCTGACTTTC
NA TRBJ1-3 TRBD1 TRBV28 CASSTPPGQGAGNTIYF TGTGCCAGCAGTACGCCCCCGGGACAGGGTGCCGGAAACACCATATATTTT
NA TRBJ2-3 TRBD2 TRBV2 CASSVSSGITPDTQYF TGTGCCAGCAGTGTGTCTAGCGGGATTACCCCAGATACGCAGTATTTT
NA TRBJ2-3 TRBD2 TRBV5-1 CASSLPGGTDTQYF TGCGCCAGCAGCTTACCGGGAGGGACAGATACGCAGTATTTT
NA TRBJ1-1 NA TRBV7-6 CASSAKQGSTEAFF TGTGCCAGCAGCGCAAAACAAGGCAGCACTGAAGCTTTCTTT
NA TRBJ2-5 NA TRBV27 CASSLKGKETQYF TGTGCCAGCAGTTTAAAGGGTAAAGAGACCCAGTACTTC
NA TRBJ1-2 NA TRBV29-1 CSVVRDRNTNYGYTF TGCAGCGTTGTTCGTGACAGGAATACTAACTATGGCTACACCTTC
NA TRBJ2-3 NA TRBV5-4 CASSSSQGRSTDTQYF TGTGCCAGCAGCTCGTCTCAGGGAAGGAGCACAGATACGCAGTATTTT
NA TRBJ2-6 NA TRBV4-1 CASSQGRWANVLTF TGCGCCAGCAGCCAAGGCAGGTGGGCCAACGTCCTGACTTTC
NA TRBJ1-5 NA TRBV27 CASSQGFPGINQPQHF TGTGCCAGCAGCCAAGGGTTCCCAGGGATCAATCAGCCCCAGCATTTT
once TRBJ1-4 TRBD1 TRBV5-4 CASRPDRGNEKLFF TGTGCCAGCAGACCGGACAGGGGTAATGAAAAACTGTTTTTT
NA TRBJ2-7 TRBD1 TRBV5-1 CASSFSETGNSYEQYF TGCGCCAGCAGCTTTTCGGAGACAGGGAACTCCTACGAGCAGTACTTC
NA TRBJ2-6 NA TRBV7-2 CASSLAPVSGANVLTF TGTGCCAGCAGCTTAGCTCCCGTCTCTGGGGCCAACGTCCTGACTTTC
NA TRBJ2-7 NA TRBV5-5 CASSLLRFTYEQYF TGTGCCAGCAGCTTGTTAAGGTTCACCTACGAGCAGTACTTC
NA TRBJ2-7 NA TRBV18 CASSPQNRVGGEQYF TGTGCCAGCTCACCCCAAAACAGGGTGGGTGGCGAGCAGTACTTC
NA TRBJ1-3 TRBD1 TRBV5-1 CASSLTQGAEAGNTIYF TGCGCCAGCAGCTTAACCCAGGGGGCTGAAGCTGGAAACACCATATATTTT
NA TRBJ2-7 TRBD1 TRBV7-8 CASSFSGTGEYEQYF TGTGCCAGCAGCTTCTCCGGGACAGGGGAATACGAGCAGTACTTC
NA TRBJ2-7 TRBD2 TRBV2 CASENSGPLSTYEQYF TGTGCCAGCGAGAATAGCGGGCCCCTTTCCACCTACGAGCAGTACTTC
NA TRBJ2-2 NA TRBV9 CASSTRQGGTGELFF TGTGCCAGCAGCACCAGACAGGGAGGGACCGGGGAGCTGTTTTTT
NA TRBJ1-1 NA TRBV25-1 CASSAPLGPNTEAFF TGTGCCAGCAGTGCCCCCTTAGGTCCGAACACTGAAGCTTTCTTT
NA TRBJ2-1 NA TRBV7-7 CASSLDYNEQFF TGTGCTAGCAGCTTAGACTACAATGAGCAGTTCTTC
NA TRBJ2-7 NA TRBV19 CASRTDRRAGEQYF TGTGCCAGTAGAACGGACCGGCGGGCCGGTGAGCAGTACTTC
NA TRBJ1-2 TRBD1 TRBV6-4 CASSADRTGYGYTF TGTGCCAGCAGTGCCGACCGGACAGGTTATGGCTACACCTTC
NA TRBJ1-2 NA TRBV18 CASSQRTDFLYGYTF TGTGCCAGCTCCCAACGAACCGATTTCCTCTATGGCTACACCTTC
NA TRBJ1-5 NA TRBV6-5 CASSYSMAGGQPQHF TGTGCCAGCAGTTACTCGATGGCTGGGGGTCAGCCCCAGCATTTT
once TRBJ2-5 TRBD1 TRBV5-6 CASSRDRGLSETQYF TGTGCCAGCAGCCGAGACAGGGGGCTGAGCGAGACCCAGTACTTC
NA TRBJ2-7 TRBD1 TRBV29-1 CSVEGWTGGNYEQYF TGCAGCGTTGAAGGATGGACAGGGGGCAACTACGAGCAGTACTTC
NA TRBJ1-4 NA TRBV5-4 CASSSTGRGGEKLFF TGTGCCAGCAGCTCCACAGGGCGGGGAGGCGAAAAACTGTTTTTT
NA TRBJ2-5 TRBD2 TRBV18 CASSPLSGGRVRETQYF TGTGCCAGCTCACCGCTGTCTGGCGGGAGGGTAAGAGAGACCCAGTACTTC
NA TRBJ2-1 NA TRBV18 CASSPGTRTRANEQFF TGTGCCAGCTCACCCGGTACCCGGACTCGAGCAAATGAGCAGTTCTTC
once TRBJ1-4 NA TRBV18 CASSPPTNEKLFF TGTGCCAGCTCACCACCTACTAATGAAAAACTGTTTTTT
NA TRBJ1-1 NA TRBV18 CASSPRSNTEAFF TGTGCCAGCTCACCCAGGTCGAACACTGAAGCTTTCTTT
NA TRBJ1-1 TRBD1 TRBV7-8 CASSLGHRGRNTEAFF TGTGCCAGCAGCTTAGGACACAGGGGGCGGAACACTGAAGCTTTCTTT
once TRBJ1-2 NA TRBV21-1 CASSKVFRGHTF TGTGCCAGCAGCAAAGTTTTCAGGGGGCACACCTTC
NA TRBJ2-5 NA TRBV18 CASSPPIRDPQETQYF TGTGCCAGCTCACCACCGATAAGGGACCCCCAAGAGACCCAGTACTTC
NA TRBJ2-7 NA TRBV5-4 CASSLEPTTYEQYF TGTGCCAGCAGCTTGGAGCCGACTACTTACGAGCAGTACTTC
NA TRBJ1-2 NA TRBV18 CASSPPGQDTNYGYTF TGTGCCAGCTCACCACCCGGGCAGGACACTAACTATGGCTACACCTTC
NA TRBJ2-7 NA TRBV10-3 CAISAGNEQYF TGTGCCATCAGTGCCGGAAACGAGCAGTACTTC
NA TRBJ2-1 TRBD1 TRBV5-1 CASSLAGQGAGNEQFF TGCGCCAGCAGCTTGGCCGGGCAGGGGGCCGGTAATGAGCAGTTCTTC
once TRBJ2-6 NA TRBV4-1 CASSHPGGYGANVLTF TGCGCCAGCAGCCATCCCGGGGGTTATGGGGCCAACGTCCTGACTTTC
NA TRBJ2-1 NA TRBV27 CASSIWRSSYNEQFF TGTGCCAGCAGTATCTGGCGTAGCTCCTACAATGAGCAGTTCTTC
NA TRBJ2-5 NA TRBV27 CASRPQGPGAQYF TGTGCCAGCAGGCCCCAGGGACCCGGGGCCCAGTACTTC
NA TRBJ2-7 NA TRBV5-6 CASSFLRDLYEQYF TGTGCCAGCAGCTTTTTAAGGGATCTTTACGAGCAGTACTTC
NA TRBJ2-1 NA TRBV5-1 CASSSDGGSYNEQFF TGCGCCAGCAGCTCGGACGGAGGATCGTACAATGAGCAGTTCTTC
NA TRBJ2-1 TRBD2 TRBV15 CATSRRTSGSVYNEQFF TGTGCCACCAGCCGAAGGACTAGCGGGAGTGTCTACAATGAGCAGTTCTTC
NA TRBJ1-1 TRBD1 TRBV7-2 CASSLGDRGLVWTEAFF TGTGCCAGCAGCTTAGGGGACAGGGGGCTTGTTTGGACTGAAGCTTTCTTT
NA TRBJ2-1 NA TRBV10-3 CAISESSIGRNEQFF TGTGCCATCAGTGAGTCGTCTATCGGACGCAATGAGCAGTTCTTC